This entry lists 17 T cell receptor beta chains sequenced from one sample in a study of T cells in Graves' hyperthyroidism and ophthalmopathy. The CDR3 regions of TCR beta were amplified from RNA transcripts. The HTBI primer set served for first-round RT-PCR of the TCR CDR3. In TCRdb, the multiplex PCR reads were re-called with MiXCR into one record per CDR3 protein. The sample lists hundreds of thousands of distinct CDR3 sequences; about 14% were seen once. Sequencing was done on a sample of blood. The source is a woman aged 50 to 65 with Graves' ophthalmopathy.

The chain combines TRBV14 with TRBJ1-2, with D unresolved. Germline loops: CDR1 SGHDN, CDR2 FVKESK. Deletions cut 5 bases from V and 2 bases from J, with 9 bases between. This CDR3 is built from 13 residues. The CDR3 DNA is TGTGCCAGCAGCAAGCCGGGGAACTATGGCTACACCTTC. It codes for CASSKPGNYGYTF.

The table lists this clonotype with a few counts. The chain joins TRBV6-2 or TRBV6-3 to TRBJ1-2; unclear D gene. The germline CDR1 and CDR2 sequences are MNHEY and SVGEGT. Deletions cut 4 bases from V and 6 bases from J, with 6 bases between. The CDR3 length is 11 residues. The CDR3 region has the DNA TGTGCCAGCAGTTTTGTCAATGGCTACACCTTC. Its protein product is CASSFVNGYTF.

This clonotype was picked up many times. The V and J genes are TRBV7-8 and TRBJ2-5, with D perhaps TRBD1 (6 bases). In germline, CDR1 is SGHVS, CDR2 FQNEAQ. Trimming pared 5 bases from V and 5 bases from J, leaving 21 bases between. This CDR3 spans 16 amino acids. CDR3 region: CASSPLGAGDRETQYF. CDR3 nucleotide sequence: TGTGCCAGCAGCCCCCTCGGGGCAGGGGATAGGGAGACCCAGTACTTC.

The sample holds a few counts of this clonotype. CDR3 protein: CAISALAGVSGELFF. In DNA form, the CDR3 reads TGTGCCATCAGTGCGCTAGCGGGAGTGTCCGGGGAGCTGTTTTTT. This chain links TRBV10-3 with TRBJ2-2; TRBD2 matches 10 bases. Germline CDR1 is ENHRY and CDR2 is SYGVKD. The CDR3 has 15 residues. The J segment lost 6 bases and the V segment lost 4 bases, leaving 5 bases of the junction unmatched.

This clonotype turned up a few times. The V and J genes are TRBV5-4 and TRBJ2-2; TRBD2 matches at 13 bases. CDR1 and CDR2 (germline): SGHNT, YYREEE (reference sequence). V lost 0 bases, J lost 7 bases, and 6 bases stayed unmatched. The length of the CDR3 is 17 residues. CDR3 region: CASSLETSGRAFGELFF. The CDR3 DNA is TGTGCCAGCAGCTTGGAAACTAGCGGGAGGGCCTTCGGGGAGCTGTTTTTT. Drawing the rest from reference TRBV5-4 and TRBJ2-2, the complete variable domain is ETGVTQSPTHLIKTRGQQVTLRCSSQSGHNTVSWYQQALGQGPQFIFQYYREEENGRGNFPPRFSGLQFPNYSSELNVNALELDDSALYLCASSLETSGRAFGELFFGEGSRLTVL.

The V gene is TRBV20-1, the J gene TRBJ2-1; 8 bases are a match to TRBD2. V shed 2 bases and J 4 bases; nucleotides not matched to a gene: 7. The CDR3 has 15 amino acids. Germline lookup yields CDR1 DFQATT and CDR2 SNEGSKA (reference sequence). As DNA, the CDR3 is TGCAGTGCTAGACCCCCGGGACTAGTTTACAATGAGCAGTTCTTC. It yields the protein CSARPPGLVYNEQFF.

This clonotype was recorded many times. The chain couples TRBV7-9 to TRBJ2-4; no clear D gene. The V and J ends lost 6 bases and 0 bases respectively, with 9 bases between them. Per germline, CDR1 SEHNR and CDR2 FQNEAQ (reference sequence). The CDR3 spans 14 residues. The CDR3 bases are TGTGCCAGCAGTTCCCTTCTAGCCAAAAACATTCAGTACTTC. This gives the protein CASSSLLAKNIQYF. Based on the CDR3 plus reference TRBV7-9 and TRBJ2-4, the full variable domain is DTGVSQNPRHKITKRGQNVTFRCDPISEHNRLYWYRQTLGQGPEFLTYFQNEAQLEKSRLLSDRFSAERPKGSFSTLEIQRTEQGDSAMYLCASSSLLAKNIQYFGAGTRLSVL.

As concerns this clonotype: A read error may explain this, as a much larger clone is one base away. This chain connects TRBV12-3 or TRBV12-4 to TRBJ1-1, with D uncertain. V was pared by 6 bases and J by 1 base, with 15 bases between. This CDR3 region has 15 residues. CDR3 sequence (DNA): TGTGCCAGCAGCGTCAATCGGACCTCGAACACTGAAGCTTTCTTT. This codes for CASSVNRTSNTEAFF.

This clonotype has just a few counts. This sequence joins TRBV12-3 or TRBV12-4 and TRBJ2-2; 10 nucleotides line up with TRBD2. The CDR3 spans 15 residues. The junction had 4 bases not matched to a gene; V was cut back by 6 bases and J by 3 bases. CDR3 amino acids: CASRSGLADTGELFF. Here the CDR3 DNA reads TGTGCCAGCAGATCTGGACTAGCGGACACCGGGGAGCTGTTTTTT.

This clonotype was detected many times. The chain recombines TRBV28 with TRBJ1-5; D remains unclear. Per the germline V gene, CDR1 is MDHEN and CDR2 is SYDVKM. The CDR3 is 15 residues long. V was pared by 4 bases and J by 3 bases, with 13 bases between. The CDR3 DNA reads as TGTGCCAGCAGTTCGCTTGATGGCCCCAATCAGCCCCAGCATTTT. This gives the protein CASSSLDGPNQPQHF.

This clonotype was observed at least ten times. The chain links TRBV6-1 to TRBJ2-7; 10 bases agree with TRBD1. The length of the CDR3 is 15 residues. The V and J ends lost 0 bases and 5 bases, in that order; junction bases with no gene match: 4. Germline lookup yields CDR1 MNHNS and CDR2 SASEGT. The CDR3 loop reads CASSEATGGEDEQYF. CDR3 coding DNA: TGTGCCAGCAGTGAAGCGACAGGGGGCGAGGACGAGCAGTACTTC.

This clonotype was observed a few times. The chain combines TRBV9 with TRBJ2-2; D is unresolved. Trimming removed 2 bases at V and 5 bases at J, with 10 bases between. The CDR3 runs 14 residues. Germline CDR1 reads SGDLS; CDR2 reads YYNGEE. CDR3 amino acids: CASSVSSRTGELFF. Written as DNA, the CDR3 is TGTGCCAGCAGCGTTTCTAGTCGTACCGGGGAGCTGTTTTTT.

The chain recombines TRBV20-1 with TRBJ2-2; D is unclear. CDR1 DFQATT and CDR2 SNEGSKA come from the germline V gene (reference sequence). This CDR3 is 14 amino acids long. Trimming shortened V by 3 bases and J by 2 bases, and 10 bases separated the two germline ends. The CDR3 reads CSASSRINTGELFF. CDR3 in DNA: TGCAGTGCTAGCTCCCGCATTAACACCGGGGAGCTGTTTTTT.

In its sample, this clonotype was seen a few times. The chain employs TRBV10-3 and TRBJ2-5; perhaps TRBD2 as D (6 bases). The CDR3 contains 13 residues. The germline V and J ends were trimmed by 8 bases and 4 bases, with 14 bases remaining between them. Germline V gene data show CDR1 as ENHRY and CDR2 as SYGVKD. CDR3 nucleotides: TGTGCCATCCTCGGGGGAGTGGGAGAGACCCAGTACTTC. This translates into CAILGGVGETQYF.

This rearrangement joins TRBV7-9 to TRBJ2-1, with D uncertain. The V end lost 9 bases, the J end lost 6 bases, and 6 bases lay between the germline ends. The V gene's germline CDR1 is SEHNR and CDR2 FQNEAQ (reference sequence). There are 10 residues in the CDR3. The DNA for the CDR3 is TGTGCCAGTCGGACCAATGAGCAGTTCTTC. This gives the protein CASRTNEQFF.

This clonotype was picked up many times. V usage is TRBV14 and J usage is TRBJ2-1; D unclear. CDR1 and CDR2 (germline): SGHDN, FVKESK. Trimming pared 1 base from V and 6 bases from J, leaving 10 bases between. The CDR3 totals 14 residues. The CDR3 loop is CASSQVSTFNEQFF. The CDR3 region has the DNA TGTGCCAGCAGCCAAGTCTCAACATTCAATGAGCAGTTCTTC.

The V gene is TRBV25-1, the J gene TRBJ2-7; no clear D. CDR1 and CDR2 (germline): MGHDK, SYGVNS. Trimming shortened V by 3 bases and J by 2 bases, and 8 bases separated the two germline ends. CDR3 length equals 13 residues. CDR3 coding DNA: TGTGCCAGCAGTGATTTACCTCCCTACGAGCAGTACTTC. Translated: CASSDLPPYEQYF.